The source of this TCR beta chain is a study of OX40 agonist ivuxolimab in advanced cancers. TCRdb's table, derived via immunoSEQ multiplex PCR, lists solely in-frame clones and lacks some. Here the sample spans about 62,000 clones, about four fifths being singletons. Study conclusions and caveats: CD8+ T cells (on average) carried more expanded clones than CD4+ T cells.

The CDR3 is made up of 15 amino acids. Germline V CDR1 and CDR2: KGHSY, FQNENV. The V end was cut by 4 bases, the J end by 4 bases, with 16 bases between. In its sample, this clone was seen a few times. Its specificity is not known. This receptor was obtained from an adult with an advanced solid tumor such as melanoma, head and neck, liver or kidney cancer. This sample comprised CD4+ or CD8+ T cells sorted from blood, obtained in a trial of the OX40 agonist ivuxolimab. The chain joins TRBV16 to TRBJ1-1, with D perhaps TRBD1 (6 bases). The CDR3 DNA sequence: TGTGCCAGCAGCCCCTCACGAGGCAGGGGCACTGAAGCTTTCTTT. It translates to CASSPSRGRGTEAFF. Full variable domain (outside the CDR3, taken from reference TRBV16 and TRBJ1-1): GEEVAQTPKHLVRGEGQKAKLYCAPIKGHSYVFWYQQVLKNEFKFLISFQNENVFDETGMPKERFSAKCLPNSPCSLEIQATKLEDSAVYFCASSPSRGRGTEAFFGQGTRLTVV.